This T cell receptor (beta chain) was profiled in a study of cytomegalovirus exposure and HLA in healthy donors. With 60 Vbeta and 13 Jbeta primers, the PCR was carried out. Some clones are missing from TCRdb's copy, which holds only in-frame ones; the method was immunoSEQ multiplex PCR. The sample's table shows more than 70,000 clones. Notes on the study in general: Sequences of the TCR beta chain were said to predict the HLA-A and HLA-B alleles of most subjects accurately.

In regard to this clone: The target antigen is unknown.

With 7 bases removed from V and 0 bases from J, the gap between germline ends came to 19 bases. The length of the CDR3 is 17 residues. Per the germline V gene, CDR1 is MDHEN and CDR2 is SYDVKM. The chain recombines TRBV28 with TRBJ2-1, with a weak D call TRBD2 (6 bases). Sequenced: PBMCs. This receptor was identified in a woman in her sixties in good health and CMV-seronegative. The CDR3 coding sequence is TGTGCCAGCACCTCATCGGGGGTACCAAGCTCCTACAATGAGCAGTTCTTC. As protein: CASTSSGVPSSYNEQFF. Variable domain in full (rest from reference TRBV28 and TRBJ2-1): DVKVTQSSRYLVKRTGEKVFLECVQDMDHENMFWYRQDPGLGLRLIYFSYDVKMKEKGDIPEGYSVSREKKERFSLILESASTNQTSMYLCASTSSGVPSSYNEQFFGPGTRLTVL.